One and the same sample provided the 32 T cell receptor beta chains below, sequenced in a study of shared clonotypes between healthy human individuals. Repertoires were generated with immunoSEQ multiplex PCR, while TCRdb's copy carries only in-frame clones and drops some. Among 950,000 to 1,300,000 clones listed, 65% to 75% were seen once. Sample: memory CD4+ T cells sorted from blood. Sample subset: CD45RA-negative fraction. Receptors originate from a man aged 18 to 30 in good health.

The chain recombines TRBV19 with TRBJ2-7, with 9 bases fitting TRBD1. CDR3 length: 17 residues. J lost 6 bases, V lost 8 bases, and 20 bases had no gene match. The germline CDR1 and CDR2 sequences are LNHDA and SQIVND (reference sequence). The DNA for the CDR3 is TGTGCCAGTGCCGCTATCGTCCTGGGACAGGGAGAACTCGAGCAGTACTTC. Its protein is CASAAIVLGQGELEQYF.

The chain couples TRBV6-5 to TRBJ1-1; no clear D gene. The CDR3 sequence is 15 residues long. Trimming removed 4 bases from V and 5 bases from J, with 17 bases in between. Per germline, CDR1 MNHEY and CDR2 SVGAGI. Here the CDR3 reads CASSSFGVSKTEAFF. The CDR3 DNA is TGTGCCAGCAGTTCCTTTGGGGTTAGTAAGACTGAAGCTTTCTTT.

J is TRBJ2-5 and V is TRBV29-1; tentatively, D is TRBD2 (5 bases). V lost 7 bases, J lost 5 bases, and 20 bases lay in between. The CDR3 is 14 amino acids. The germline gives CDR1 SQVTM, CDR2 ANQGSEA. The CDR3 DNA sequence: TGCAGCGCCCCCAGCGGTGGAAAACGGGAGACCCAGTACTTC. Its translation is CSAPSGGKRETQYF.

J is TRBJ1-6 and V is TRBV6-1, with D possibly TRBD1 on 5 matching bases. The V and J ends lost 1 base and 7 bases respectively, with 11 bases between them. CDR3 length: 15 residues. Germline CDR1 MNHNS, CDR2 SASEGT. CDR3 sequence (DNA): TGTGCCAGCAGTGAAGAGGGAGCAGGGAATTCACCCCTCCACTTT. Amino acid sequence: CASSEEGAGNSPLHF.

J is TRBJ1-3 and V is TRBV7-9, with 8 positions matching TRBD1. CDR1 is SEHNR, CDR2 FQNEAQ, per germline (reference sequence). The J segment lost 3 bases and the V segment lost 5 bases, leaving 3 bases of the junction unmatched. The CDR3 covers 14 residues. CDR3 bases: TGTGCCAGCAGCCAAGGGACAGGTGGAAACACCATATATTTT. This codes for CASSQGTGGNTIYF.

This rearrangement joins TRBV19 to TRBJ2-3, with 8 bases matching TRBD2. Germline V gene lookup returns CDR1 LNHDA and CDR2 SQIVND (reference sequence). The CDR3 is 14 residues long. V was clipped by 7 bases and J by 3 bases; unmatched bases: 6. This CDR3 is CASKAGGRTDTQYF. DNA for the CDR3: TGTGCCAGTAAGGCGGGAGGTAGAACAGATACGCAGTATTTT.

This clone was seen just once. The rearrangement links TRBV2 to TRBJ1-1, with TRBD1 identical over 9 bases. Per germline, CDR1 SNHLY and CDR2 FYNNEI. The CDR3 loop spans 13 amino acids. The J segment lost 3 bases and the V segment lost 9 bases, leaving 5 bases of the junction unmatched. The CDR3 reads CARGQGGDTEAFF. CDR3 bases: TGTGCCAGGGGACAGGGTGGTGACACTGAAGCTTTCTTT.

This chain links TRBV28 with TRBJ1-1; D remains unclear. V was cut by 3 bases and J by 8 bases, with 10 bases left in between. CDR3 length: 12 amino acids. From germline, CDR1 is MDHEN and CDR2 SYDVKM. This chain's CDR3 is CASSFKFREAFF. The CDR3 bases are TGTGCCAGCAGTTTTAAGTTCAGAGAAGCTTTCTTT.

V is TRBV18 and J is TRBJ2-2; D possibly corresponds to TRBD2 (6 bases). V dropped 0 bases and J dropped 4 bases, with 12 bases sitting between them. The V gene's germline CDR1 is KGHSH and CDR2 LQKENI. The CDR3 is made up of 16 amino acids. CDR3 DNA sequence: TGTGCCAGCTCACCACCGGAGGCTAGCGTCACCGGGGAGCTGTTTTTT. Its protein is CASSPPEASVTGELFF.

The chain employs TRBV18 and TRBJ2-6; a weak D match, TRBD2 (5 bases). The CDR3 contains 17 residues. Germline values: CDR1 KGHSH, CDR2 LQKENI. With 0 bases removed from V and 1 base from J, the gap between germline ends came to 10 bases. The CDR3 sequence is CASSPPGLLSGANVLTF. The DNA for the CDR3 is TGTGCCAGCTCACCACCTGGACTGCTGTCTGGGGCCAACGTCCTGACTTTC.

CDR3 DNA sequence: TGCGCCAGCAGCAAAGGACTAGCGAACACCGGGGAGCTGTTTTTT. Residues: CASSKGLANTGELFF. The rearrangement links TRBV5-1 to TRBJ2-2; 7 bases agree with TRBD2. The CDR3 has 15 residues. V shed 4 bases and J 0 bases; nucleotides not matched to a gene: 3. CDR1 and CDR2 (germline): SGHRS, YFSETQ. Filled out from reference TRBV5-1 and TRBJ2-2, the complete variable domain reads KAGVTQTPRYLIKTRGQQVTLSCSPISGHRSVSWYQQTPGQGLQFLFEYFSETQRNKGNFPGRFSGRQFSNSRSEMNVSTLELGDSALYLCASSKGLANTGELFFGEGSRLTVL.

V is TRBV2 and J is TRBJ1-1, with D possibly matching TRBD1 (5 bases). The CDR3 is 16 amino acids. The V and J ends lost 5 bases and 1 base respectively, with 17 bases between them. The germline gives CDR1 SNHLY, CDR2 FYNNEI. CDR3 sequence reads: CASSLGVGRPNTEAFF. CDR3 DNA: TGTGCCAGCAGTCTTGGGGTGGGGCGGCCGAACACTGAAGCTTTCTTT.

The rearrangement uses TRBV30 and TRBJ1-5, with D possibly matching TRBD1 (5 bases). The CDR3 spans 13 residues. Germline V gene data show CDR1 as GTSNPN and CDR2 as SVGIG (reference sequence). V lost 1 base to trimming and J lost 5 bases, with 9 bases between them. The CDR3 here is CAWSAGGYQPQHF. CDR3 sequence (DNA): TGTGCCTGGAGTGCTGGGGGGTATCAGCCCCAGCATTTT.

This chain links TRBV7-9 with TRBJ2-3, with 9 bases matching TRBD2. This CDR3 comprises 14 residues. In germline, CDR1 is SEHNR, CDR2 FQNEAQ (reference sequence). Trimming cost V 5 bases and J 3 bases; bases outside gene matches: 3. In DNA, the CDR3 is TGTGCCAGCAGCCGTAGCGGGGGAACAGATACGCAGTATTTT. This encodes CASSRSGGTDTQYF. Combining the CDR3 with reference TRBV7-9 and TRBJ2-3 gives the whole variable domain DTGVSQNPRHKITKRGQNVTFRCDPISEHNRLYWYRQTLGQGPEFLTYFQNEAQLEKSRLLSDRFSAERPKGSFSTLEIQRTEQGDSAMYLCASSRSGGTDTQYFGPGTRLTVL.

The chain joins TRBV6-5 to TRBJ2-1, with TRBD2 matching over 13 bases. There are 15 residues in the CDR3. With V trimmed by 6 bases and J by 4 bases, 3 bases remained unmatched. Germline CDR1 reads MNHEY; CDR2 reads SVGAGI. As DNA, the CDR3 is TGTGCCAGCAGCAAGACTAGCGGGGGGTACAATGAGCAGTTCTTC. The encoded protein is CASSKTSGGYNEQFF.

This clone was picked up a small number of times. Other DNA sequences of this sample code for an identical CDR3. The CDR3 loop reads CASSEAGGKGTQYF. The DNA of the CDR3 is TGTGCCAGCAGTGAAGCGGGGGGGAAAGGGACCCAGTACTTC. The V gene is TRBV6-1, the J gene TRBJ2-5, with 7 bases identical to TRBD2. With 0 bases clipped from V and 7 bases from J, the junction kept 5 bases outside the gene matches. This CDR3 is 14 amino acids long. Germline CDR1 reads MNHNS; CDR2 reads SASEGT.

The chain employs TRBV7-2 and TRBJ2-7; 12 nucleotides line up with TRBD2. This CDR3 has 15 amino acids. Germline V gene data show CDR1 as SGHTA and CDR2 as FQGNSA. V lost 5 bases and J lost 5; bases outside the gene matches: 7. In DNA form, the CDR3 reads TGTGCCAGCAGCGGGGCTAGCGGGAGGGCCCACGAGCAGTACTTC. Translation gives CASSGASGRAHEQYF.

This chain joins TRBV5-3 and TRBJ2-1; 7 nucleotides align to TRBD2. TRBV5-3 is known as an ORF, though its function is uncertain. CDR3 length: 16 amino acids. V shed 7 bases, J shed 5 bases, and the junction held 15 bases outside the gene matches. The CDR3, as DNA: TGTGCCAGACCTCGGGTGGCGGGAGTGTCCCACAATGAGCAGTTCTTC. As protein: CARPRVAGVSHNEQFF.

The gene calls are TRBV11-2 and TRBJ2-1; 7 nucleotides align to TRBD2. V lost 5 bases to trimming and J lost 4 bases; unmatched junction nucleotides: 11. CDR1 and CDR2 (germline): SGHAT, FQNNGV. There are 16 residues in the CDR3. The CDR3 here is CASSVNPSGTYNEQFF. The CDR3 nucleotides are TGTGCCAGCAGCGTAAATCCTAGCGGAACATACAATGAGCAGTTCTTC.

The chain couples TRBV28 to TRBJ2-7, with 9 positions matching TRBD1. The CDR3 covers 15 residues. Per the germline V gene, CDR1 is MDHEN and CDR2 is SYDVKM. The V and J ends lost 4 bases and 3 bases, in that order; junction bases with no gene match: 7. The CDR3 here is CASSSGQGVIYEQYF. CDR3 DNA: TGTGCCAGCAGTTCGGGACAGGGAGTAATCTACGAGCAGTACTTC. Full variable domain (rest looked up from reference TRBV28 and TRBJ2-7): DVKVTQSSRYLVKRTGEKVFLECVQDMDHENMFWYRQDPGLGLRLIYFSYDVKMKEKGDIPEGYSVSREKKERFSLILESASTNQTSMYLCASSSGQGVIYEQYFGPGTRLTVT.

The rearrangement uses TRBV2 and TRBJ2-3; 7 nucleotides align to TRBD1. This CDR3 region has 15 residues. V trimming: 5 bases; J trimming: 2 bases; junction bases outside the gene matches: 7. Germline lookup yields CDR1 SNHLY and CDR2 FYNNEI. As DNA, the CDR3 is TGTGCCAGCAGTAAAGGGGGCAGATACACAGATACGCAGTATTTT. Its translation is CASSKGGRYTDTQYF.

CDR3 DNA: TGTGCCAGCAGCTTAGGGGACAGGGCAACTGGCTACACCTTC. Its protein product is CASSLGDRATGYTF. V usage is TRBV7-2 and J usage is TRBJ1-2; 9 bases agree with TRBD1. Germline CDR1 reads SGHTA; CDR2 reads FQGNSA. The CDR3 loop spans 14 amino acids. Trimming removed 1 base from V and 7 bases from J; junction bases left unmatched: 4.

This chain uses TRBV7-8 with TRBJ2-7, with a weak D call TRBD2 (5 bases). Germline CDR1 and CDR2: SGHVS and FQNEAQ. This CDR3 spans 14 amino acids. V lost 2 bases and J lost 3, with 11 bases in between. The CDR3 here is CASSLWGDRYEQYF. CDR3 sequence (DNA): TGTGCCAGCAGCTTATGGGGAGACCGCTACGAGCAGTACTTC.

This clone was detected a few times. The chain has TRBV19 and TRBJ1-4; D is unresolved. V dropped 6 bases and J dropped 0 bases, with 11 bases sitting between them. The V gene's germline CDR1 is LNHDA and CDR2 SQIVND (reference sequence). The CDR3 is 15 residues long. The CDR3 is CASRGRRSTNEKLFF. The CDR3 nucleotides read TGTGCCAGTAGGGGCCGGAGATCAACTAATGAAAAACTGTTTTTT.

The rearrangement links TRBV29-1 to TRBJ1-2; D ambiguous. V was shortened by 5 bases and J by 1 base, with 17 bases between the two germline ends. Germline assignment: CDR1 SQVTM and CDR2 ANQGSEA. This CDR3 is 15 amino acids long. CDR3 sequence: CSVQIAMQVNYGYTF. The CDR3 DNA reads TGCAGCGTTCAGATAGCGATGCAGGTTAACTATGGCTACACCTTC.

V and J are TRBV18 and TRBJ2-7; 8 bases are a match to TRBD2. The germline V gene encodes CDR1 KGHSH and CDR2 LQKENI. V shed 3 bases, J shed 3 bases, and the junction held 13 bases outside the gene matches. The CDR3 spans 17 residues. The CDR3 here is CASSPPGAAGALYEQYF. The DNA for the CDR3 is TGTGCCAGCTCACCTCCAGGTGCAGCGGGGGCCCTCTACGAGCAGTACTTC.

As concerns this clone: Other DNA sequences in the same sample also yield this CDR3. This sequence joins TRBV7-9 and TRBJ1-1; D may be TRBD1 (5 bases). Trimming removed 3 bases at V and 4 bases at J, with 9 bases between. The CDR3 sequence is 13 residues long. Germline CDR1 reads SEHNR; CDR2 reads FQNEAQ (reference sequence). The CDR3 protein is CASSFQGGTEAFF. CDR3 nucleotide sequence: TGTGCCAGCAGCTTCCAGGGTGGCACTGAAGCTTTCTTT.

This chain uses TRBV7-6 with TRBJ2-1; possibly TRBD1 for D (6 bases). Germline CDR1 SGHVS, CDR2 FNYEAQ. The V end was cut by 5 bases, the J end by 6 bases, with 14 bases between. CDR3 length equals 14 residues. The CDR3 bases are TGTGCCAGCAGCGGACTGGGACAAACCAATGAGCAGTTCTTC. It encodes CASSGLGQTNEQFF.

This clone has a single count. V is TRBV7-2 and J is TRBJ2-1; TRBD2 matches at 8 bases. The junction had 14 bases not matched to a gene; V was cut back by 3 bases and J by 4 bases. The CDR3 has 18 amino acids. Germline V lookup: CDR1 SGHTA, CDR2 FQGNSA. This chain's CDR3 is CASSFPKGTSGHYNEQFF. The CDR3 nucleotides are TGTGCCAGCAGCTTCCCCAAAGGAACTAGCGGACATTACAATGAGCAGTTCTTC.

This rearrangement joins TRBV9 to TRBJ2-5; D perhaps matches TRBD2 (5 bases). CDR1 and CDR2 from the germline V gene are SGDLS and YYNGEE. The CDR3 is 14 residues long. V lost 4 bases, J lost 5 bases, and 15 bases lay in between. CDR3 sequence: CASSQTQRSETQYF. CDR3 nucleotides: TGTGCCAGCAGCCAGACCCAGCGGTCGGAGACCCAGTACTTC.

The V call is TRBV19, the J call TRBJ1-3, with 8 nucleotides matching TRBD1. Trimming removed 6 bases from V and 2 bases from J; junction bases left unmatched: 6. Germline V gene data show CDR1 as LNHDA and CDR2 as SQIVND (reference sequence). CDR3 length equals 15 residues. Written as DNA, the CDR3 is TGTGCCAGTAGCTCTAACAGGGGGGCTGGAAACACCATATATTTT. Translated: CASSSNRGAGNTIYF.

This clone has more than one count but fewer than ten. The genes are TRBV19 and TRBJ2-7, with D perhaps TRBD1 or TRBD2 (6 bases each). This CDR3 spans 14 amino acids. Trimming stripped 6 bases from V and 3 bases from J, with 15 bases between. Germline CDR1 LNHDA, CDR2 SQIVND (reference sequence). The CDR3 region has the DNA TGTGCCAGTAGCACTAACAGGGAGGTCTACGAGCAGTACTTC. Residues: CASSTNREVYEQYF.